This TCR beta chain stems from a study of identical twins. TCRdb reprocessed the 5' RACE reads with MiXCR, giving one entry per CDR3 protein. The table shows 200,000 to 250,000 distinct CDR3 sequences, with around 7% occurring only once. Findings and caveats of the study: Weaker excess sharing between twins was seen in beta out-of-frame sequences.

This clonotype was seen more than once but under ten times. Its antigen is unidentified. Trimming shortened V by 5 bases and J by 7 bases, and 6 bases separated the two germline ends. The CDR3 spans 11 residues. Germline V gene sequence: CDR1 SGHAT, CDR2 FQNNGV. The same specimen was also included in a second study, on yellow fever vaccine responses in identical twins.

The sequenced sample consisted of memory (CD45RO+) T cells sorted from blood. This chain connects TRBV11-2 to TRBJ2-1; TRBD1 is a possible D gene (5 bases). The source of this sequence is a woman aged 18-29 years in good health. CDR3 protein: CASSKGNEQFF. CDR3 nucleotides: TGTGCCAGCAGCAAGGGGAATGAGCAGTTCTTC.